This T cell receptor beta chain was profiled in a study of T-cell reconstitution after alpha-beta-depleted transplantation in children. Study-wide results and caveats: The study traced high day-60 TCRbeta diversity in some patients to surviving recipient T cells and thymic progenitors. Alpha-beta T cells present about two months after transplant were reported to originate from several hundred expanded graft clones. When one year had passed after transplant, most T-cell counts and diversity came from newly produced T cells.

As it was prepared, the TCRbeta library received unique molecular identifiers. TCRdb re-called the PCR reads through MiXCR, storing one row per CDR3 protein. The data contain around 200,000 distinct CDR3 sequences, 11% of them singletons. The length of the CDR3 is 16 residues. The germline V and J ends were trimmed by 0 bases and 0 bases, with 13 bases remaining between them. The germline V gene has CDR1 DFQATT and CDR2 SNEGSKA (reference sequence). As concerns this clonotype: Its antigen is undetermined.

The J gene is TRBJ2-3, the V gene TRBV20-1; perhaps D is TRBD1 or TRBD2 (5 bases each). Specimen: PBMCs, collected before TCRalphabeta/CD19-depleted stem cell transplant. The source of this sequence is a child younger than two with acute myeloid leukemia, due to receive a stem cell transplant. Written as DNA, the CDR3 is TGCAGTGCTAGAGATCTCGGGGCCTTTAGCACAGATACGCAGTATTTT. Translation: CSARDLGAFSTDTQYF.